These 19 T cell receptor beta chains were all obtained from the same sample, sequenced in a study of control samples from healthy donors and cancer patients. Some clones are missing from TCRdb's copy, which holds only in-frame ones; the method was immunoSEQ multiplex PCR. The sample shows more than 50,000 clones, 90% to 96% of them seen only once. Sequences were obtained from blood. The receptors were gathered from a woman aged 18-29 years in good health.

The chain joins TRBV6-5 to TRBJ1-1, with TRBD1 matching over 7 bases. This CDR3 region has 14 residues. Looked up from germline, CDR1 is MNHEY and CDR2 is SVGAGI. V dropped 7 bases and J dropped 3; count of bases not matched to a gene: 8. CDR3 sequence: CASNPHRGDTEAFF. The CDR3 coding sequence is TGTGCCAGCAACCCACACAGGGGTGACACTGAAGCTTTCTTT.

This chain's CDR3 is CASSPPINSGNTIYF. CDR3 sequence (DNA): TGTGCCAGCAGCCCCCCCATTAACTCTGGAAACACCATATATTTT. The gene calls are TRBV3-1 (or the pseudogene TRBV3-2) and TRBJ1-3; D not certain. CDR3 size: 15 residues. The ends were cut back, 4 bases at V and 0 bases at J, with 10 bases in the middle. CDR1 is LGHDT, CDR2 YNNKEL, per germline (reference sequence).

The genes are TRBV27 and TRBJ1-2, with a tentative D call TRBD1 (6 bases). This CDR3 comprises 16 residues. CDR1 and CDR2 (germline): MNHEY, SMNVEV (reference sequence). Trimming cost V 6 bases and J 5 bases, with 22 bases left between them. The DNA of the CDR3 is TGTGCCAGCAGCTTGAACGACCGGGGGCAGATATATGGCTACACCTTC. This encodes CASSLNDRGQIYGYTF.

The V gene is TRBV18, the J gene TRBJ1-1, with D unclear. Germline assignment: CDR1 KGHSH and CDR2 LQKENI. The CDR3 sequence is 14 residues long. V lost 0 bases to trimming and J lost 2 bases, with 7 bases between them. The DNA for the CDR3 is TGTGCCAGCTCACCACCGCCAGGAAACACTGAAGCTTTCTTT. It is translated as CASSPPPGNTEAFF. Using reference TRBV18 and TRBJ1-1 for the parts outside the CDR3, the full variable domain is NAGVMQNPRHLVRRRGQEARLRCSPMKGHSHVYWYRQLPEEGLKFMVYLQKENIIDESGMPKERFSAEFPKEGPSILRIQQVVRGDSAAYFCASSPPPGNTEAFFGQGTRLTVV.

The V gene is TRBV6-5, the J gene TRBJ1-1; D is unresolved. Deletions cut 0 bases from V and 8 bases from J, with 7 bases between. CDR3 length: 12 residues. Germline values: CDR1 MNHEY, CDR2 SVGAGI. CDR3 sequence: CASSYSLGEAFF. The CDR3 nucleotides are TGTGCCAGCAGTTACTCGTTAGGGGAAGCTTTCTTT.

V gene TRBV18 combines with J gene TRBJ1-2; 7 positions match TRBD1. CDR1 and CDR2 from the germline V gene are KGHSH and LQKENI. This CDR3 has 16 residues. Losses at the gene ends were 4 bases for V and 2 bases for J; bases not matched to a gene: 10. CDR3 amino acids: CASSLTPGTANYGYTF. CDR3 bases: TGTGCCAGCTCACTTACCCCCGGGACAGCGAACTATGGCTACACCTTC.

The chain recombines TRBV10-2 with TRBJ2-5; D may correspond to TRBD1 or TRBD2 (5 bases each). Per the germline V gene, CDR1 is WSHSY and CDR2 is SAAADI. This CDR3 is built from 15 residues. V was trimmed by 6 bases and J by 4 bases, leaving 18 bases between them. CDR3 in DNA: TGCGCCAGCAGAGTTTCTGGGGGACGTACAGAGACCCAGTACTTC. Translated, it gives CASRVSGGRTETQYF.

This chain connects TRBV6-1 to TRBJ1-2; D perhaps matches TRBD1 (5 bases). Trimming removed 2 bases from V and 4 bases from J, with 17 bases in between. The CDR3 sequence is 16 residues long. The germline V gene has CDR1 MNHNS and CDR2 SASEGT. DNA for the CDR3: TGTGCCAGCAGTGAAACCGGGACCCAGATCGGCTATGGCTACACCTTC. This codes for CASSETGTQIGYGYTF.

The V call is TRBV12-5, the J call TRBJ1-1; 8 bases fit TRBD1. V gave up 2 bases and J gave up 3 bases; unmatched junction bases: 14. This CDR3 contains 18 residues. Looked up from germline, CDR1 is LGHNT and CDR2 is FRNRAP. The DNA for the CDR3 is TGTGCTAGTGGTTTGATCCTAAACAGGGGGAAAGGGGACACTGAAGCTTTCTTT. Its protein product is CASGLILNRGKGDTEAFF.

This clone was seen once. As DNA, the CDR3 is TGTGCCAGCAGCTTGTCCATCCGGGCGGATGAAAAACTGTTTTTT. This sequence encodes CASSLSIRADEKLFF. The chain has TRBV5-4 and TRBJ1-4; D gene ambiguous. The CDR3 spans 15 residues. V was trimmed by 1 base and J by 6 bases, leaving 13 bases between them. Germline loops: CDR1 SGHNT, CDR2 YYREEE (reference sequence).

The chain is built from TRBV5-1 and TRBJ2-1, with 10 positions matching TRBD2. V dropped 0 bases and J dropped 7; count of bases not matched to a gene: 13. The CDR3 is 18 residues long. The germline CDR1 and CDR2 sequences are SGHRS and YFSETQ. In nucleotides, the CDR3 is TGCGCCAGCAGCTTGGATGGGCTAGCGGGGGCCCGGGGGAATGAGCAGTTCTTC. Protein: CASSLDGLAGARGNEQFF.

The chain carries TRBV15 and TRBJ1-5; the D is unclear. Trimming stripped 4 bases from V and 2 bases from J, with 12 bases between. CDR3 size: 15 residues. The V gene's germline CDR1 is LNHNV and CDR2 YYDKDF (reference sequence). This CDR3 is CATSIGGNGNQPQHF. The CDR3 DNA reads TGTGCCACCAGCATAGGAGGGAATGGCAATCAGCCCCAGCATTTT.

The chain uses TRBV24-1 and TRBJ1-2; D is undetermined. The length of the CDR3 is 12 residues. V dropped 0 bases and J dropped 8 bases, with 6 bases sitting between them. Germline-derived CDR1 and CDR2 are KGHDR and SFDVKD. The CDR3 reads CATSDLYSGYTF. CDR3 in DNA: TGTGCCACCAGTGATTTGTACAGCGGCTACACCTTC.

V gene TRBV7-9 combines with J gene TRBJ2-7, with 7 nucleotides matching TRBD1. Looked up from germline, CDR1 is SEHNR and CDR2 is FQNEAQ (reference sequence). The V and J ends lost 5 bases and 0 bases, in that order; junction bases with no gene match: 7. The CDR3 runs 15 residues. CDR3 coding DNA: TGTGCCAGCAGCCCACTGGGACAGTACTCCTACGAGCAGTACTTC. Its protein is CASSPLGQYSYEQYF.

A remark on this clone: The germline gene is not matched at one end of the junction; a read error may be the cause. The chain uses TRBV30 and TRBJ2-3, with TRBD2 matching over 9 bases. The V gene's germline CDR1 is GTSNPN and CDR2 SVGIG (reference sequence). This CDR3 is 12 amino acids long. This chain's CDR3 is CSGTSPTDTQYF. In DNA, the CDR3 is TGCAGCGGGACTAGCCCCACAGATACGCAGTATTTT.

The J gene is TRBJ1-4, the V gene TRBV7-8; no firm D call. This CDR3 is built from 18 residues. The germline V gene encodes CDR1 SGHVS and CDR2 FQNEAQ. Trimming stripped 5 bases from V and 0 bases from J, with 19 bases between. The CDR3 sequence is CASSRFPFWGSTNEKLFF. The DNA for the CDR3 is TGTGCCAGCAGCAGATTTCCTTTTTGGGGATCAACTAATGAAAAACTGTTTTTT.

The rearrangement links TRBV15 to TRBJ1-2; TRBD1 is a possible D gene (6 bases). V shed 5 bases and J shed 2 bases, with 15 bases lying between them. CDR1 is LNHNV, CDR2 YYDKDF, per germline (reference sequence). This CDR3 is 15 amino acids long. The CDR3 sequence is CATSPEKQGNYGYTF. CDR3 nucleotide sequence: TGTGCCACCAGCCCAGAGAAACAGGGAAACTATGGCTACACCTTC.

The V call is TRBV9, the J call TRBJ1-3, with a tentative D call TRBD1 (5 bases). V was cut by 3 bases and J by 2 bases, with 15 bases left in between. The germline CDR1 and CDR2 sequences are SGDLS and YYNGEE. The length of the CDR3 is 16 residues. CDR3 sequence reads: CASSASGAEAGNTIYF. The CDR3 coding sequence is TGTGCCAGCAGCGCCTCCGGGGCTGAGGCTGGAAACACCATATATTTT.

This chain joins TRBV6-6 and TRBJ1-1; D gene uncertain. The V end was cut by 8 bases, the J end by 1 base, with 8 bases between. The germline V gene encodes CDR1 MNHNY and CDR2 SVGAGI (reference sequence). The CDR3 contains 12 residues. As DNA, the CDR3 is TGTGCCAGCGCCGGGGAGAACACTGAAGCTTTCTTT. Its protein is CASAGENTEAFF.